Below are 13 T cell receptor beta chains sequenced from a single sample in a study of cytomegalovirus exposure and HLA in healthy donors. Vbeta (60) and Jbeta (13) primers were used in the PCR. The assay was immunoSEQ multiplex PCR, and TCRdb's table has in-frame clones only and misses some. This sample's table has about 55,000 clones. Sequenced sample: PBMCs. The source of these receptors is a man aged 45-60 years in good health and CMV-seropositive.

The chain carries TRBV9 and TRBJ2-2; TRBD1 aligns across 11 bases. The CDR3 sequence is 19 residues long. Germline assignment: CDR1 SGDLS and CDR2 YYNGEE. The trim removed 0 bases at V and 1 base at J, leaving 8 bases unmatched. This CDR3 is CASSVVAADRGQNTGELFF. The CDR3 DNA is TGTGCCAGCAGCGTAGTAGCGGCGGACAGGGGGCAGAACACCGGGGAGCTGTTTTTT. Full variable domain (outside the CDR3, taken from reference TRBV9 and TRBJ2-2): DSGVTQTPKHLITATGQRVTLRCSPRSGDLSVYWYQQSLDQGLQFLIQYYNGEERAKGNILERFSAQQFPDLHSELNLSSLELGDSALYFCASSVVAADRGQNTGELFFGEGSRLTVL.

The chain employs TRBV5-1 and TRBJ2-1, with 7 bases identical to TRBD1. Germline CDR1 and CDR2: SGHRS and YFSETQ. With 4 bases clipped from V and 6 bases from J, the junction kept 7 bases outside the gene matches. The CDR3 sequence is 14 residues long. CDR3 sequence: CASSDRARVNEQFF. The CDR3 nucleotides are TGCGCCAGCAGCGACAGGGCTCGAGTCAATGAGCAGTTCTTC.

V and J are TRBV6-1 and TRBJ2-1; TRBD2 matches at 9 bases. V shed 8 bases and J 2 bases; nucleotides not matched to a gene: 1. There are 13 residues in the CDR3. In germline, CDR1 is MNHNS, CDR2 SASEGT. The CDR3 DNA is TGTGCCAGCCCTAGCGGGGCCTACAATGAGCAGTTCTTC. Protein product: CASPSGAYNEQFF.

This chain uses TRBV18 with TRBJ1-5; TRBD1 aligns across 11 bases. The CDR3 length is 17 residues. Germline V gene lookup returns CDR1 KGHSH and CDR2 LQKENI. Trimming at V came to 2 bases and at J to 5 bases, leaving 8 bases not matched to a gene. The CDR3 here is CASSPADRGPGDQPQHF. The DNA of the CDR3 is TGTGCCAGCTCACCAGCGGACAGGGGGCCGGGGGATCAGCCCCAGCATTTT.

CDR3 sequence reads: CASSLTLAGAPRYYF. The CDR3 coding sequence is TGTGCCAGCAGTTTAACACTAGCGGGAGCCCCGCGGTATTACTTC. V is TRBV28 and J is TRBJ2-4; 11 bases match TRBD2. J gave up 16 bases and V 2 bases, and 13 bases lay outside the gene matches. CDR3 length: 15 amino acids. Germline V CDR1 and CDR2: MDHEN, SYDVKM.

The chain has TRBV6-5 and TRBJ2-7, with D perhaps TRBD2 (5 bases). Trimming took 3 bases from V and 2 from J, leaving 14 bases between them. The germline V gene encodes CDR1 MNHEY and CDR2 SVGAGI. This CDR3 is 15 amino acids long. The CDR3 region is CASSYAPRGPYEQYF. The CDR3 DNA reads as TGTGCCAGCAGTTATGCCCCTCGGGGTCCCTACGAGCAGTACTTC.

The chain uses TRBV7-2 and TRBJ2-7; D is possibly TRBD2 (6 bases). The germline V gene has CDR1 SGHTA and CDR2 FQGNSA. Trimming cost V 0 bases and J 5 bases, with 14 bases left between them. The CDR3 is 15 amino acids. The CDR3 DNA follows: TGTGCCAGCAGCTTAGCCGCTAGCGTGGCAAACGAGCAGTACTTC. It specifies CASSLAASVANEQYF.

V and J are TRBV19 and TRBJ1-1, with TRBD1 matching over 10 bases. The V and J ends lost 3 bases and 4 bases, in that order; junction bases with no gene match: 8. The germline V gene encodes CDR1 LNHDA and CDR2 SQIVND (reference sequence). This CDR3 has 16 amino acids. The CDR3 DNA is TGTGCCAGTAGTATGACAGGGGGCGCGGGAGGCACTGAAGCTTTCTTT. Its translation is CASSMTGGAGGTEAFF.

The chain uses TRBV6-6 and TRBJ2-7; 8 nucleotides match TRBD1. The CDR3 contains 13 residues. Trimming took 4 bases from V and 3 from J; bases not matched to a gene: 2. Germline V gene sequence: CDR1 MNHNY, CDR2 SVGAGI (reference sequence). Here the CDR3 DNA reads TGTGCCAGCAGTTCGGACAGGGACTACGAGCAGTACTTC. Translated: CASSSDRDYEQYF.

V is TRBV5-5 and J is TRBJ2-5; TRBD1 aligns across 9 bases. The closer fit of TRBJ2-7 to the DNA end suggests the J call may be wrong. From germline, CDR1 is SGHKS and CDR2 YYEKEE (reference sequence). This CDR3 region has 15 residues. CDR3 protein: CASRLGGQGSYEQYF. The CDR3 bases are TGTGCCAGCAGATTAGGGGGACAGGGATCCTACGAGCAGTACTTC.

The chain recombines TRBV19 with TRBJ1-6; D is possibly TRBD1 (5 bases). CDR1 is LNHDA, CDR2 SQIVND, per germline (reference sequence). Trimming pared 3 bases from V and 3 bases from J, leaving 9 bases between. CDR3 size: 15 residues. CDR3 coding DNA: TGTGCCAGTAGTATGTCACAGGTCTATAATTCACCCCTCCACTTT. It codes for CASSMSQVYNSPLHF. The full variable domain, in which reference TRBV19 and TRBJ1-6 provide the parts outside the CDR3, is DGGITQSPKYLFRKEGQNVTLSCEQNLNHDAMYWYRQDPGQGLRLIYYSQIVNDFQKGDIAEGYSVSREKKESFPLTVTSAQKNPTAFYLCASSMSQVYNSPLHFGNGTRLTVT.

The chain has TRBV19 and TRBJ2-3; 11 positions match TRBD2. The CDR3 consists of 16 residues. CDR1 and CDR2 from the germline V gene are LNHDA and SQIVND (reference sequence). V dropped 5 bases and J dropped 4; count of bases not matched to a gene: 8. The DNA of the CDR3 is TGTGCCAGTAGTTCACGACTAGCGGGGAAATCAGATACGCAGTATTTT. Amino acids: CASSSRLAGKSDTQYF.

V is TRBV6-1 and J is TRBJ2-1; 11 bases fit TRBD2. The CDR3 is 15 amino acids. Germline CDR1 is MNHNS and CDR2 is SASEGT. The trim removed 4 bases at V and 9 bases at J, leaving 8 bases unmatched. The CDR3 DNA reads TGTGCCAGCAGTGTACTAGCGGGAGACGTCGTTGAGCAGTTCTTC. This sequence encodes CASSVLAGDVVEQFF.